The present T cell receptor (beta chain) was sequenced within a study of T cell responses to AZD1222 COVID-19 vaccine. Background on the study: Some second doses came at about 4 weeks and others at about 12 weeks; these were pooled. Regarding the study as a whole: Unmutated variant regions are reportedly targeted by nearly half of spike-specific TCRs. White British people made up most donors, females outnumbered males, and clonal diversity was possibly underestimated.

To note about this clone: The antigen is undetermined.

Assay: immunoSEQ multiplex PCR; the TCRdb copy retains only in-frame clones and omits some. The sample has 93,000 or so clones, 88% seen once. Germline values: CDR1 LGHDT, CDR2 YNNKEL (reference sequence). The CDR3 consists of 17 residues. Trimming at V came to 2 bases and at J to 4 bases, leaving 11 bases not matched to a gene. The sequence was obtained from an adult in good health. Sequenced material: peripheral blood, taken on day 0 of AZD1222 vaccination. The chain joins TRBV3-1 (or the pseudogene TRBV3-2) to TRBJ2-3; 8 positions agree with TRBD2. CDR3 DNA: TGTGCCAGCAGCCAACCGATCTCGGGACTAGGGTCAGATACGCAGTATTTT. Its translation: CASSQPISGLGSDTQYF.